The TCR beta chain under discussion was sequenced for a study of response to subunit inactivated influenza vaccine. General observations from the study: The authors proposed limited new T cell recruitment per seasonal influenza vaccination.

The V end was cut by 5 bases, the J end by 6 bases, with 22 bases between. From germline, CDR1 is MNHEY and CDR2 SVGEGT. The CDR3 sequence is 16 residues long. TCRdb redid the calling of the RT-PCR reads with MiXCR, one entry per CDR3 protein. The table has about 160,000 distinct CDR3 sequences, about 10% seen once. As to this clonotype: Its antigen is currently unknown.

J is TRBJ1-1 and V is TRBV6-2 or TRBV6-3; the D gene is possibly TRBD1 (6 bases). The sample here was CD8+ T cells sorted from PBMCs, taken less than 30 months after vaccination. This TCR was sampled from a man aged 50 to 69 who received an inactivated influenza vaccine. In DNA, the CDR3 is TGTGCCAGCAGTACAACCTCGACAGGATGGAGGGCTGAAGCTTTCTTT. This encodes CASSTTSTGWRAEAFF.